This T cell receptor (beta chain) is drawn from a study of beta chain features in type 1 diabetes. Turning to the study itself: Analysis included roughly 100 million sorted cells drawn from all samples.

Every isolated RNA sample was fully reverse transcribed, so sequencing captured expressed TCRB transcripts. Only in-frame clones appear in the TCRdb table, and some are missing; sequencing was by immunoSEQ multiplex PCR. The sample has 500,000 to 850,000 clones; about 14% are singletons. Averaging approximately 0.11 L, one heparinised blood draw was given by each donor. Study-wide points: People with Type 1 diabetes carried modestly yet significantly shorter TCRB CDR3s in all four CD4+ subsets. Still unanswered here is whether HLA type influences TCRB rearrangement.

This clone was picked up a small number of times. No antigen is known for it. This TCR was recovered from a man in his late teens or twenties with type 1 diabetes. Material: naive CD4+ T cells from blood.

The CDR3 sequence: CASSPRQRYNSHSYNEQFF. The DNA of the CDR3 is TGTGCCAGCAGCCCTCGGCAGCGGTACAACTCCCACTCCTACAATGAGCAGTTCTTC. The J gene is TRBJ2-1, the V gene TRBV5-6; possible D gene TRBD2, 5 bases. V gave up 4 bases and J gave up 0 bases, with 23 bases separating them. Germline CDR1 is SGHDT and CDR2 is YYEEEE. This CDR3 region has 19 residues.